This passage covers 17 T cell receptor beta chains from one sample sequenced in a study of blood T cell repertoires in COVID-19. Measured with immunoSEQ multiplex PCR; TCRdb has only the in-frame clones, and not every one. The sample consists of some 85,000 clones, around 80% of them appearing once. Sequenced material: peripheral blood. The origin of the receptors is a woman older than 75 with active or convalescent COVID-19.

The chain carries TRBV5-8 and TRBJ2-5; the match to TRBD1 covers 9 bases. There are 15 residues in the CDR3. V lost 3 bases, J lost 3 bases, and 6 bases stayed unmatched. CDR1 and CDR2 (germline): SGHTS, YDEGEE. CDR3 sequence reads: CASSSGTGTEETQYF. For the CDR3, the DNA is TGTGCCAGCAGCTCCGGGACAGGGACCGAAGAGACCCAGTACTTC. The entire variable domain, with the rest obtained from reference TRBV5-8 and TRBJ2-5, is as follows: EAGVTQSPTHLIKTRGQQATLRCSPISGHTSVYWYQQALGLGLQFLLWYDEGEERNRGNFPPRFSGRQFPNYSSELNVNALELEDSALYLCASSSGTGTEETQYFGPGTRLLVL.

This chain joins TRBV10-3 and TRBJ1-1; no definite D call. Trimming cost V 2 bases and J 4 bases, with 2 bases left between them. Germline CDR1 is ENHRY and CDR2 is SYGVKD. The CDR3 extends over 11 amino acids. The CDR3 nucleotides read TGTGCCATCAGTGAGCGCACTGAAGCTTTCTTT. It yields the protein CAISERTEAFF.

There are a few counts of this clone. The chain has TRBV30 and TRBJ2-3; D is uncertain. CDR1 and CDR2 from the germline V gene are GTSNPN and SVGIG (reference sequence). V was trimmed by 4 bases and J by 0 bases, leaving 11 bases between them. CDR3 length equals 14 residues. The CDR3 loop reads CAWTARVSTDTQYF. The CDR3 region has the DNA TGTGCCTGGACAGCCCGGGTTAGCACAGATACGCAGTATTTT.

This chain connects TRBV5-6 to TRBJ2-3, with 9 positions matching TRBD2. Per the germline V gene, CDR1 is SGHDT and CDR2 is YYEEEE. The CDR3 spans 17 residues. V was clipped by 3 bases and J by 1 base; unmatched bases: 9. DNA for the CDR3: TGTGCCAGCAGCTGGGGCCCCCGGACTAGCGGCACAGATACGCAGTATTTT. This gives the protein CASSWGPRTSGTDTQYF.

V is TRBV12-3 or TRBV12-4 and J is TRBJ1-2, with D hard to call. The V end was cut by 6 bases, the J end by 6 bases, with 5 bases between. This CDR3 is 10 amino acids long. CDR3 region: CASRSDGYTF. The CDR3 DNA follows: TGTGCCAGCAGGTCGGATGGCTACACCTTC.

The chain combines TRBV20-1 with TRBJ2-3, with 7 bases aligning to TRBD2. CDR3 size: 11 residues. J was trimmed by 9 bases and V by 5 bases; bases with no gene match: 5. CDR1 is DFQATT, CDR2 SNEGSKA, per germline (reference sequence). The CDR3 coding sequence is TGCAGTGCTGGTTGGGGGGGGACGCAGTATTTT. Amino acids: CSAGWGGTQYF.

CDR3: CASSLAVFTDTQYF. The CDR3 DNA sequence: TGCGCCAGCAGCTTGGCAGTCTTCACAGATACGCAGTATTTT. The rearrangement uses TRBV5-1 and TRBJ2-3; the D is unclear. The CDR3 is made up of 14 amino acids. Trimming took 0 bases from V and 2 from J, leaving 7 bases between them. Germline CDR1 SGHRS, CDR2 YFSETQ.

The chain joins TRBV19 to TRBJ1-5; TRBD1 matches 8 bases. From germline, CDR1 is LNHDA and CDR2 SQIVND (reference sequence). Trimming at V came to 2 bases and at J to 2 bases, leaving 5 bases not matched to a gene. This CDR3 spans 16 amino acids. CDR3 protein: CASSIMQGAGNQPQHF. The CDR3 DNA is TGTGCCAGTAGTATAATGCAGGGGGCGGGCAATCAGCCCCAGCATTTT. The whole variable domain, remainder taken from reference TRBV19 and TRBJ1-5, is DGGITQSPKYLFRKEGQNVTLSCEQNLNHDAMYWYRQDPGQGLRLIYYSQIVNDFQKGDIAEGYSVSREKKESFPLTVTSAQKNPTAFYLCASSIMQGAGNQPQHFGDGTRLSIL.

This chain connects TRBV29-1 to TRBJ2-1; 9 bases are a match to TRBD1. After removal of 4 bases from V and 7 bases from J, the junction contained 11 bases not matched to a gene. The germline V gene has CDR1 SQVTM and CDR2 ANQGSEA. There are 15 residues in the CDR3. CDR3 amino acids: CSVGEGTGLRNEQFF. DNA of the CDR3: TGCAGCGTTGGAGAAGGGACAGGGTTGAGGAATGAGCAGTTCTTC.

V usage is TRBV19 and J usage is TRBJ2-6; a weak D match, TRBD1 (6 bases). V was cut by 6 bases and J by 0 bases, with 12 bases left in between. The CDR3 has 16 amino acids. Looked up from germline, CDR1 is LNHDA and CDR2 is SQIVND (reference sequence). This chain's CDR3 is CASRADSLSGANVLTF. DNA for the CDR3: TGTGCCAGTAGAGCGGACAGTCTCTCTGGGGCCAACGTCCTGACTTTC.

V gene TRBV27 combines with J gene TRBJ2-5; 9 nucleotides match TRBD1. Germline values: CDR1 MNHEY, CDR2 SMNVEV (reference sequence). The trim removed 6 bases at V and 4 bases at J, leaving 9 bases unmatched. This CDR3 is built from 15 residues. In DNA form, the CDR3 reads TGTGCCAGCAGCCCCAGGACAGGGGTTCGAGAGACCCAGTACTTC. Translation gives CASSPRTGVRETQYF.

This chain joins TRBV5-4 and TRBJ1-4, with 7 bases aligning to TRBD1. Germline V gives CDR1 SGHNT, CDR2 YYREEE (reference sequence). V dropped 2 bases and J dropped 8; count of bases not matched to a gene: 18. This CDR3 comprises 18 residues. CDR3 region: CASSLQQGGIGRREKLFF. CDR3 nucleotides: TGTGCCAGCAGCTTACAGCAGGGGGGCATAGGTCGAAGAGAAAAACTGTTTTTT.

The chain links TRBV14 to TRBJ1-1, with 7 bases identical to TRBD1. This CDR3 is built from 13 residues. J was trimmed by 4 bases and V by 3 bases; bases with no gene match: 2. The germline CDR1 and CDR2 sequences are SGHDN and FVKESK. Written as DNA, the CDR3 is TGTGCCAGCAGCCAGGGGACAGTCACTGAAGCTTTCTTT. Protein: CASSQGTVTEAFF.

This clone was counted a single time. The V and J genes are TRBV19 and TRBJ1-5; D is undetermined. This CDR3 is built from 16 residues. The germline gives CDR1 LNHDA, CDR2 SQIVND (reference sequence). Trimming pared 0 bases from V and 6 bases from J, leaving 15 bases between. The CDR3 DNA follows: TGTGCCAGTAGTATAGAGGCGGGTTGGCCCAGTCAGCCCCAGCATTTT. This gives the protein CASSIEAGWPSQPQHF.

The CDR3 DNA follows: TGTGCCAGCAGTGAGGACAGGGGACTGAGGCAGCCCCAGCATTTT. Translation: CASSEDRGLRQPQHF. V usage is TRBV6-2 or TRBV6-3 and J usage is TRBJ1-5, with 9 bases identical to TRBD1. The length of the CDR3 is 15 residues. CDR1 is MNHEY, CDR2 SVGEGT, per germline. Trimming cost V 5 bases and J 7 bases; bases outside gene matches: 9.

This clone turned up a few times. The chain couples TRBV5-4 to TRBJ1-2, with D possibly matching TRBD1 (5 bases). Germline V gene sequence: CDR1 SGHNT, CDR2 YYREEE (reference sequence). Trimming left V 4 bases short and J 6 bases short, with 16 bases between. The CDR3 spans 14 residues. DNA of the CDR3: TGTGCCAGCAGCCCGGGGCCGGGGAGGCATGGCTACACCTTC. The encoded protein is CASSPGPGRHGYTF.

For this clone: Sequence at one end of the junction differs from germline and may be a read error. The chain couples TRBV7-2 to TRBJ1-2; 7 nucleotides agree with TRBD1. Germline CDR1 and CDR2: SGHTA and FQGNSA. CDR3 length: 15 residues. In nucleotides, the CDR3 is TGTGCCAGCACCTTACCAGTAGGGGGCGTCTCTGGCTACACCTTC. It specifies CASTLPVGGVSGYTF.